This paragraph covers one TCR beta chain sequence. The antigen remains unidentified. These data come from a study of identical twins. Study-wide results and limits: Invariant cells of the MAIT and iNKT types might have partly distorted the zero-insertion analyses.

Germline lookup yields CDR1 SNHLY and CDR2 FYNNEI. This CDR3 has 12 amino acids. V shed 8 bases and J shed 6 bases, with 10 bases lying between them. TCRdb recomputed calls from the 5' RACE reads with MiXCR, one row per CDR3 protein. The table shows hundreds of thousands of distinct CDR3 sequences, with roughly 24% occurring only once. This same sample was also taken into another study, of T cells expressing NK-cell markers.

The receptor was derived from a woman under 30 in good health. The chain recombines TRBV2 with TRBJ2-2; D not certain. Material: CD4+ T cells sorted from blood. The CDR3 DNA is TGTGCCAGCTCTGGGGATTCCGGGGAGCTGTTTTTT. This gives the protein CASSGDSGELFF. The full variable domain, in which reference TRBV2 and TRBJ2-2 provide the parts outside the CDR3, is EPEVTQTPSHQVTQMGQEVILRCVPISNHLYFYWYRQILGQKVEFLVSFYNNEISEKSEIFDDQFSVERPDGSNFTLKIRSTKLEDSAMYFCASSGDSGELFFGEGSRLTVL.